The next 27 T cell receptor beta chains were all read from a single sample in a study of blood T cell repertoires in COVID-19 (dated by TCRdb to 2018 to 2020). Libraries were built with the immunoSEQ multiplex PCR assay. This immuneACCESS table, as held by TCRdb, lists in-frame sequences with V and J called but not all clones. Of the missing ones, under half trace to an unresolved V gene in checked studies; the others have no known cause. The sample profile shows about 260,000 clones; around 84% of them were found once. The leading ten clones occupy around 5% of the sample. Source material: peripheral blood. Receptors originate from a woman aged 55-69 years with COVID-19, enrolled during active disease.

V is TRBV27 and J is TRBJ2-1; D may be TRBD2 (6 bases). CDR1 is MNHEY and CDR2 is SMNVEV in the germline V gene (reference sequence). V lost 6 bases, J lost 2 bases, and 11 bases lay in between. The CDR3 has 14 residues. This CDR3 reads CASRFSGAYNEQFF. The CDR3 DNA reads TGTGCCAGCAGGTTTTCGGGGGCCTACAATGAGCAGTTCTTC.

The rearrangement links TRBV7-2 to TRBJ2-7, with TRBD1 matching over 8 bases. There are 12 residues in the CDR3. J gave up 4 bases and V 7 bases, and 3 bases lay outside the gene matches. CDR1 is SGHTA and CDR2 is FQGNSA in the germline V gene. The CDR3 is CASTDRGYEQYF. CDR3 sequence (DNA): TGTGCCAGCACCGACAGGGGTTACGAGCAGTACTTC.

The CDR3 region has the DNA TGTGCCAGCAGCCAGGGCCCATACGAGCAGTACTTC. Translation: CASSQGPYEQYF. V usage is TRBV6-5 and J usage is TRBJ2-7; a weak D match, TRBD1 (5 bases). Between the trimmed V and J ends, which lost 6 bases and 4 bases, there was a span of 10 bases. CDR1 MNHEY and CDR2 SVGAGI come from the germline V gene. The CDR3 spans 12 residues.

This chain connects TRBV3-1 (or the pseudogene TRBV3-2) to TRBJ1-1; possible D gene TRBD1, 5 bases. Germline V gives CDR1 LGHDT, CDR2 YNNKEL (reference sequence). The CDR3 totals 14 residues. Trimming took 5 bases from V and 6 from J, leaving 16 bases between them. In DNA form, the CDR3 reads TGTGCCAGCAGCTTCAACGTAAGGGGCTCTGAAGCTTTCTTT. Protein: CASSFNVRGSEAFF.

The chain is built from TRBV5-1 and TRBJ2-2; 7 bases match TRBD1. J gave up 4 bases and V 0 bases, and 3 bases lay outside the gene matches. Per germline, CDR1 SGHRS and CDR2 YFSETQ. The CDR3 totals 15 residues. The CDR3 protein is CASSLVQGITGELFF. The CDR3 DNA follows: TGCGCCAGCAGCTTGGTACAGGGGATCACCGGGGAGCTGTTTTTT.

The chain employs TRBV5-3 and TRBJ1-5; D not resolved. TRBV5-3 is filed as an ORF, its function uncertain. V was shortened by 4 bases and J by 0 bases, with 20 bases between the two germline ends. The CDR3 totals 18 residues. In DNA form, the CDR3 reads TGTGCCAGAAGCCAACCCCCAACGAGGAACAATAGCAATCAGCCCCAGCATTTT. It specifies CARSQPPTRNNSNQPQHF.

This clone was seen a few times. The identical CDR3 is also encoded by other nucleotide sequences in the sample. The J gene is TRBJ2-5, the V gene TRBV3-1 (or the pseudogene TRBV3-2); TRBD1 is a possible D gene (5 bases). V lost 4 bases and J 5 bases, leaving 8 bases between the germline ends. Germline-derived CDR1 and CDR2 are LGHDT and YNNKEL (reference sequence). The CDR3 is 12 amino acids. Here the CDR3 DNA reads TGTGCCAGCAGCCCTAGACAGGAGACCCAGTACTTC. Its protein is CASSPRQETQYF.

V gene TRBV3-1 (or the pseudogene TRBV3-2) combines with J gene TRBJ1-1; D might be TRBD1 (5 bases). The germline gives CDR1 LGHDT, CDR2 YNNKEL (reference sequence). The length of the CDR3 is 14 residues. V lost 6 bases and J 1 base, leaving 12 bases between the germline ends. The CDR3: CASSLRQSNTEAFF. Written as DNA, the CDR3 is TGTGCCAGCAGTCTCAGACAGTCGAACACTGAAGCTTTCTTT.

The CDR3 DNA sequence: TGTGCCAGCAACCAGGGGGCTGGGGCCAACGTCCTGACTTTC. It specifies CASNQGAGANVLTF. The V gene is TRBV7-9, the J gene TRBJ2-6, with 7 bases fitting TRBD1. Germline-derived CDR1 and CDR2 are SEHNR and FQNEAQ (reference sequence). The junction had 2 bases not matched to a gene; V was cut back by 7 bases and J by 2 bases. CDR3 length: 14 amino acids.

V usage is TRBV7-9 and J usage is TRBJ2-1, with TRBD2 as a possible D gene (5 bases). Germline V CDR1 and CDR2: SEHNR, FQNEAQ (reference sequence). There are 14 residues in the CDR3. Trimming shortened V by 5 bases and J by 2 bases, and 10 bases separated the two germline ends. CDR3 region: CASSGGIPYNEQFF. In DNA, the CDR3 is TGTGCCAGCAGCGGAGGTATCCCCTACAATGAGCAGTTCTTC. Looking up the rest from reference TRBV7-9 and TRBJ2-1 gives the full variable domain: DTGVSQNPRHKITKRGQNVTFRCDPISEHNRLYWYRQTLGQGPEFLTYFQNEAQLEKSRLLSDRFSAERPKGSFSTLEIQRTEQGDSAMYLCASSGGIPYNEQFFGPGTRLTVL.

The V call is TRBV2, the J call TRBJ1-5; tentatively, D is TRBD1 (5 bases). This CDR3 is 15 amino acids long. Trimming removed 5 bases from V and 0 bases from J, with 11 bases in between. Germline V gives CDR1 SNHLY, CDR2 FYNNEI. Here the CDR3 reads CASSRDSYSNQPQHF. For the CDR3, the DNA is TGTGCCAGCAGTCGTGACAGTTATAGCAATCAGCCCCAGCATTTT.

CDR3 coding DNA: TGTGCCACCAGCAGATCCCTAGCGGGAGGGTACAATGAGCAGTTCTTC. Protein: CATSRSLAGGYNEQFF. This rearrangement joins TRBV15 to TRBJ2-1; 12 nucleotides align to TRBD2. V dropped 2 bases and J dropped 4; count of bases not matched to a gene: 3. CDR3 length: 16 residues. CDR1 and CDR2 (germline): LNHNV, YYDKDF (reference sequence).

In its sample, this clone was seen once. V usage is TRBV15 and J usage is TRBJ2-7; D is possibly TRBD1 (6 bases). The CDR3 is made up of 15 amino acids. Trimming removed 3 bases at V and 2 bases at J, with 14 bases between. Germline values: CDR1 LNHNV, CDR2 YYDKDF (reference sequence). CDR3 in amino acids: CATSRSRTVPYEQYF. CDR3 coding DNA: TGTGCCACCAGCAGGTCCCGGACAGTGCCCTACGAGCAGTACTTC.

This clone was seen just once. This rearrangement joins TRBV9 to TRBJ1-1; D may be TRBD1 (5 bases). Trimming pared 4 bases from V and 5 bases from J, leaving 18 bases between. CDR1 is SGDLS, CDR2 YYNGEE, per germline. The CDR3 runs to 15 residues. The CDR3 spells CASSRRDLGGTEAFF. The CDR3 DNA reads TGTGCCAGCAGCCGACGGGACCTGGGGGGAACTGAAGCTTTCTTT.

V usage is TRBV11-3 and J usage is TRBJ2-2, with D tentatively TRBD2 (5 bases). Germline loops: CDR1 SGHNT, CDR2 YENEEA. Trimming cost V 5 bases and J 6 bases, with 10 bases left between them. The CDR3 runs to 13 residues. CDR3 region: CASSPQRAGELFF. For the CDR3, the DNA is TGTGCCAGCAGCCCCCAGAGGGCCGGGGAGCTGTTTTTT.

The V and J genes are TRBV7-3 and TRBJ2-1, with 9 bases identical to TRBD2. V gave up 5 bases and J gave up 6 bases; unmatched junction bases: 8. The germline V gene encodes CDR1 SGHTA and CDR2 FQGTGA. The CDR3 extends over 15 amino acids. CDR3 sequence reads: CASSQTSGLGNEQFF. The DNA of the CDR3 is TGTGCCAGCAGCCAGACTAGCGGCCTAGGCAATGAGCAGTTCTTC.

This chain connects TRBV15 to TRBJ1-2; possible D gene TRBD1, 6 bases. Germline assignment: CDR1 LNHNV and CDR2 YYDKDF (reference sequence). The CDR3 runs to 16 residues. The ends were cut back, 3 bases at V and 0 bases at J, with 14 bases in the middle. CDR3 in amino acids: CATSRGHRSSNYGYTF. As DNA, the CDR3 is TGTGCCACCAGCAGGGGACACCGGAGCTCTAACTATGGCTACACCTTC.

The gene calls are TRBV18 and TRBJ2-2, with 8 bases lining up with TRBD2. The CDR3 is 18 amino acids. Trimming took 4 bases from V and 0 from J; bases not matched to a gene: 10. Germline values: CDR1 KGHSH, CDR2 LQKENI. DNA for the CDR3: TGTGCCAGCTCACAGCTGCCGCCAGCGGGAGCGAACACCGGGGAGCTGTTTTTT. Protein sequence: CASSQLPPAGANTGELFF.

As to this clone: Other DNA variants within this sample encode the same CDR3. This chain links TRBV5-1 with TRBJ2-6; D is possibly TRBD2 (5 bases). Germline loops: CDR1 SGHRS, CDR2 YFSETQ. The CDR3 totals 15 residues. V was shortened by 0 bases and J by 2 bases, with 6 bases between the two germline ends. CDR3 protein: CASSLAGAGANVLTF. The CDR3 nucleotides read TGCGCCAGCAGCTTGGCCGGGGCTGGGGCCAACGTCCTGACTTTC.

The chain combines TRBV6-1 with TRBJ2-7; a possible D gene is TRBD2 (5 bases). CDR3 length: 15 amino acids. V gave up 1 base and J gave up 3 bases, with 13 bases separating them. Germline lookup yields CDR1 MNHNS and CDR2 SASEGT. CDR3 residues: CASSEVGQTNYEQYF. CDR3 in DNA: TGTGCCAGCAGTGAAGTTGGGCAGACTAACTACGAGCAGTACTTC.

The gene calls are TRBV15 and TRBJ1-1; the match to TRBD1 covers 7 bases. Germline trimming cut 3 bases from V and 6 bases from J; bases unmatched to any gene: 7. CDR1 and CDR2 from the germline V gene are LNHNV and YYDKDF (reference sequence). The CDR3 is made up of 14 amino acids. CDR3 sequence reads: CATSRDRRASEAFF. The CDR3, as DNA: TGTGCCACCAGCAGGGACAGGCGTGCGTCTGAAGCTTTCTTT. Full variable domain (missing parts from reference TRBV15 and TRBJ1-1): DAMVIQNPRYQVTQFGKPVTLSCSQTLNHNVMYWYQQKSSQAPKLLFHYYDKDFNNEADTPDNFQSRRPNTSFCFLDIRSPGLGDTAMYLCATSRDRRASEAFFGQGTRLTVV.

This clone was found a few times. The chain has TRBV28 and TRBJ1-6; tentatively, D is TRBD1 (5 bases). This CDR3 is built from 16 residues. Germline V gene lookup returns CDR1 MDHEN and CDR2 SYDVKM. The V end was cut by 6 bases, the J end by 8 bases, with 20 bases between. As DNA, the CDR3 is TGTGCCAGCAGCAACGTTGGGGCTGGTGTTGATTCACCCCTCCACTTT. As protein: CASSNVGAGVDSPLHF.

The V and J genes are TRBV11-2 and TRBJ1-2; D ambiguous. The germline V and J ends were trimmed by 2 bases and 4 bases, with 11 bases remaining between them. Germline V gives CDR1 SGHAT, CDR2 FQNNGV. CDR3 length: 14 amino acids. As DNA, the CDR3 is TGTGCCAGCAGCTTATCTCGTCTGTCCTATGGCTACACCTTC. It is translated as CASSLSRLSYGYTF. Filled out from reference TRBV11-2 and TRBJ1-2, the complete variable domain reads EAGVAQSPRYKIIEKRQSVAFWCNPISGHATLYWYQQILGQGPKLLIQFQNNGVVDDSQLPKDRFSAERLKGVDSTLKIQPAKLEDSAVYLCASSLSRLSYGYTFGSGTRLTVV.

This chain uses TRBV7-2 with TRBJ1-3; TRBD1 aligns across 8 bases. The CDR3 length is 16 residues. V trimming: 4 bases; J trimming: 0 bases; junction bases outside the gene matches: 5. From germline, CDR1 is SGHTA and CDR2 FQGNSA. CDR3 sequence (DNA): TGTGCCAGCAGCTATAACAGGGGGTTCTCTGGAAACACCATATATTTT. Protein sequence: CASSYNRGFSGNTIYF.

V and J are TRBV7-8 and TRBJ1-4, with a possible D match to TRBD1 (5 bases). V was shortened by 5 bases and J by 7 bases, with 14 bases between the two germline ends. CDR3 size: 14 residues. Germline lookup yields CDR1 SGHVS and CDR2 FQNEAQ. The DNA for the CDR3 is TGTGCCAGCAGCCCCGCAGGGCTCGGTGAAAAACTGTTTTTT. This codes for CASSPAGLGEKLFF. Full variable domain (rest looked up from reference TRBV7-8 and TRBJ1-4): GAGVSQSPRYKVAKRGQDVALRCDPISGHVSLFWYQQALGQGPEFLTYFQNEAQLDKSGLPSDRFFAERPEGSVSTLKIQRTQQEDSAVYLCASSPAGLGEKLFFGSGTQLSVL.

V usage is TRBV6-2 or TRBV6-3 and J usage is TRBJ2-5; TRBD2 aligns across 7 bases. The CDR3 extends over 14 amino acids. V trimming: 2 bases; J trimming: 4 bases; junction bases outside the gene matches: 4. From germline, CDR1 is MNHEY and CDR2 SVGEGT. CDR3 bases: TGTGCCAGCAGTTACAGGACTAGGGGAGAGACCCAGTACTTC. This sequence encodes CASSYRTRGETQYF.

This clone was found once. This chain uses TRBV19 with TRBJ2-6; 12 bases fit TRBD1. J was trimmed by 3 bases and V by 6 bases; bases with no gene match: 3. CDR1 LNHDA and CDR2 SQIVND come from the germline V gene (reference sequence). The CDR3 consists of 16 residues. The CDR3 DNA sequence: TGTGCCAGTAGGGGACAGGGGGCGCTTGGGGCCAACGTCCTGACTTTC. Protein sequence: CASRGQGALGANVLTF.